Listed below are T cell receptor beta chains from one sample, sequenced in a study of Ad26.COV2.S vaccination and SARS-CoV-2 variants. Profiling relied on immunoSEQ multiplex PCR, and the TCRdb table lists in-frame clones only, not all of them. The sample includes roughly 350,000 clones, around 90% seen only once; the top ten take roughly 3.6%. This specimen was peripheral blood, taken in a trial of Ad26.COV2.S vaccine versus placebo. The receptors derive from a person between 18 and 59 years old who received the Ad26.COV2.S COVID-19 vaccine or a placebo. Both conserved end residues are part of each CDR3. The D gene is left open where the match is weak. Clone size is shown for a subset of rows, as once, few, many or a class of expanded clone.

V: TRBV11-3; length: 16; J: TRBJ2-1; D: TRBD2; size: .; CDR3: CASSYSSGGSYNEQFF; DNA: TGTGCCAGCAGCTACTCTAGCGGGGGGTCCTACAATGAGCAGTTCTTC
V: TRBV10-3; length: 14; J: TRBJ2-3; D: TRBD2; size: .; CDR3: CAIWSGDGTDTQYF; DNA: TGTGCCATCTGGAGCGGGGACGGCACAGATACGCAGTATTTT
V: TRBV6-5; length: 14; J: TRBJ2-3; D: .; size: .; CDR3: CASSYSQSTDTQYF; DNA: TGTGCCAGCAGTTACTCGCAGAGCACAGATACGCAGTATTTT
V: TRBV11-3; length: 16; J: TRBJ2-5; D: TRBD2; size: .; CDR3: CASSSVYTSARETQYF; DNA: TGTGCCAGCAGCTCCGTATATACTAGCGCCAGAGAGACCCAGTACTTC
V: TRBV5-5; length: 14; J: TRBJ1-2; D: .; size: .; CDR3: CASSLETGSTGYTF; DNA: TGTGCCAGCAGCTTGGAGACCGGGTCGACTGGCTACACCTTC
V: TRBV2; length: 15; J: TRBJ1-1; D: .; size: .; CDR3: CASSETRTPRAEAFF; DNA: TGTGCCAGCAGTGAGACGCGGACGCCTAGGGCTGAAGCTTTCTTT
V: TRBV19; length: 16; J: TRBJ1-2; D: TRBD1; size: .; CDR3: CASRPEDRAWDYGYTF; DNA: TGTGCCAGTAGACCCGAGGACAGGGCTTGGGACTATGGCTACACCTTC
V: TRBV29-1; length: 16; J: TRBJ2-1; D: TRBD1; size: once; CDR3: CSVEDHGQGQYNEQFF; DNA: TGCAGCGTTGAAGATCATGGACAGGGGCAATACAATGAGCAGTTCTTC
V: TRBV4-2; length: 15; J: TRBJ1-3; D: .; size: .; CDR3: CASSQDEDAGNTIYF; DNA: TGTGCCAGCAGCCAAGACGAGGATGCGGGAAACACCATATATTTT
V: TRBV7-6; length: 16; J: TRBJ1-2; D: TRBD1; size: .; CDR3: CASSLDVTGEDYGYTF; DNA: TGTGCCAGCAGCTTAGATGTCACAGGGGAGGACTATGGCTACACCTTC
V: TRBV11-3; length: 16; J: TRBJ2-3; D: .; size: .; CDR3: CASSNRQGGGTDTQYF; DNA: TGTGCCAGCAGCAACCGACAGGGAGGAGGGACAGATACGCAGTATTTT
V: TRBV30; length: 14; J: TRBJ1-1; D: .; size: .; CDR3: CAWSVRGASTEAFF; DNA: TGTGCCTGGAGTGTACGAGGGGCCAGCACTGAAGCTTTCTTT
V: TRBV12-3/TRBV12-4; length: 12; J: TRBJ1-6; D: .; size: .; CDR3: CASRRPYSPLHF; DNA: TGTGCCAGCAGAAGACCTTATTCACCCCTCCACTTT
V: TRBV29-1; length: 12; J: TRBJ1-1; D: .; size: .; CDR3: CSGWMGSTEAFF; DNA: TGCAGCGGTTGGATGGGGAGCACTGAAGCTTTCTTT
V: TRBV27; length: 13; J: TRBJ1-1; D: TRBD1; size: .; CDR3: CASRTGMNTEAFF; DNA: TGTGCCAGCAGGACAGGGATGAACACTGAAGCTTTCTTT
V: TRBV6-2/TRBV6-3; length: 14; J: TRBJ1-6; D: .; size: few; CDR3: CASSYMHNNSPLHF; DNA: TGTGCCAGCAGTTACATGCATAATAATTCACCCCTCCACTTT
V: TRBV12-3/TRBV12-4; length: 12; J: TRBJ2-7; D: .; size: .; CDR3: CASSLANYEQYF; DNA: TGTGCCAGCAGTCTGGCCAACTACGAGCAGTACTTC
V: TRBV7-2; length: 14; J: TRBJ1-6; D: TRBD1; size: .; CDR3: CASSPGGIRSPLHF; DNA: TGTGCCAGCAGCCCAGGGGGAATACGTTCACCCCTCCACTTT
V: TRBV5-4; length: 15; J: TRBJ1-2; D: TRBD1; size: .; CDR3: CASSPSTGKDYGYTF; DNA: TGTGCCAGCAGCCCGTCGACAGGGAAGGACTATGGCTACACCTTC
V: TRBV27; length: 15; J: TRBJ2-5; D: TRBD2; size: .; CDR3: CASSLSRTRQETQYF; DNA: TGTGCCAGCAGTTTATCGCGGACTAGACAAGAGACCCAGTACTTC
V: TRBV13; length: 14; J: TRBJ2-1; D: .; size: .; CDR3: CASSLVAPYNEQFF; DNA: TGTGCCAGCAGCTTAGTGGCGCCCTACAATGAGCAGTTCTTC
V: TRBV7-9; length: 13; J: TRBJ2-7; D: .; size: .; CDR3: CASSERAGLEQYF; DNA: TGTGCCAGCAGCGAGAGGGCAGGGCTCGAGCAGTACTTC
V: TRBV6-5; length: 14; J: TRBJ1-1; D: TRBD1; size: few; CDR3: CASRTGQGVTEAFF; DNA: TGTGCCAGCAGAACGGGACAGGGAGTGACTGAAGCTTTCTTT
V: TRBV2; length: 16; J: TRBJ2-5; D: .; size: .; CDR3: CASSGTGTPAQETQYF; DNA: TGTGCCAGCAGCGGTACCGGGACACCGGCCCAAGAGACCCAGTACTTC
V: TRBV5-1; length: 12; J: TRBJ2-5; D: .; size: .; CDR3: CASSLAEETQYF; DNA: TGCGCCAGCAGCTTGGCCGAGGAGACCCAGTACTTC
V: TRBV18; length: 14; J: TRBJ2-1; D: .; size: .; CDR3: CASSPPTVNNEQFF; DNA: TGTGCCAGCTCACCACCAACGGTAAACAATGAGCAGTTCTTC
V: TRBV30; length: 14; J: TRBJ1-1; D: .; size: .; CDR3: CALTVSLMNTEAFF; DNA: TGTGCCTTGACAGTCTCCCTCATGAACACTGAAGCTTTCTTT
V: TRBV29-1; length: 14; J: TRBJ2-2; D: TRBD1; size: .; CDR3: CSVTRDRATGELFF; DNA: TGCAGCGTTACTCGGGACAGGGCGACCGGGGAGCTGTTTTTT
V: TRBV10-3; length: 15; J: TRBJ1-4; D: TRBD1; size: .; CDR3: CAISESTGADEKLFF; DNA: TGTGCCATCAGTGAGTCGACAGGGGCGGATGAAAAACTGTTTTTT
V: TRBV4-1; length: 14; J: TRBJ1-1; D: .; size: .; CDR3: CASSHGGTNTEAFF; DNA: TGCGCCAGCAGCCATGGAGGCACGAACACTGAAGCTTTCTTT
V: TRBV3-1/TRBV3-2; length: 12; J: TRBJ1-5; D: .; size: once; CDR3: CASSQTSGPQHF; DNA: TGTGCCAGCAGCCAAACTTCAGGCCCCCAGCATTTT
V: TRBV3-1/TRBV3-2; length: 14; J: TRBJ1-5; D: .; size: .; CDR3: CASSQEGLGQPQHF; DNA: TGTGCCAGCAGCCAAGAGGGGTTAGGTCAGCCCCAGCATTTT
V: TRBV7-9; length: 13; J: TRBJ2-7; D: .; size: .; CDR3: CASSLGDILEQYF; DNA: TGTGCCAGCAGCTTAGGGGACATCCTCGAGCAGTACTTC
V: TRBV5-4; length: 15; J: TRBJ1-2; D: .; size: few; CDR3: CASSRGGQNPYGYTF; DNA: TGTGCCAGCAGCCGAGGGGGTCAAAACCCCTATGGCTACACCTTC
V: TRBV10-2; length: 14; J: TRBJ1-2; D: .; size: .; CDR3: CASSEGRVFYGYTF; DNA: TGCGCCAGCAGTGAGGGCAGGGTCTTCTATGGCTACACCTTC
V: TRBV6-5; length: 12; J: TRBJ1-6; D: .; size: .; CDR3: CASSYGYSPLHF; DNA: TGTGCCAGCAGTTACGGATATTCACCCCTCCACTTT
V: TRBV12-3/TRBV12-4; length: 13; J: TRBJ1-2; D: .; size: .; CDR3: CASSLEPGSGYTF; DNA: TGTGCCAGCAGTTTGGAGCCAGGCTCTGGCTACACCTTC